These 18 T cell receptor beta chains originate from one sample sequenced in a study of T cell repertoires in cytomegalovirus infection. Each CDR3 protein is one row after TCRdb ran MiXCR on the reads. The sample contains approximately 910,000 distinct CDR3 sequences, roughly 31% of which appear only once. Their target antigens are unknown. The input for sequencing was cultured CD8+ T cells from PBMCs, taken from culture after CMV antigen stimulation. These receptors were taken from a human donor in good health (CMV status not recorded). Some clones in this sample may be carry-over from other donors' samples.

This clonotype was detected ten times or more. The chain couples TRBV7-6 to TRBJ2-7, with a weak D call TRBD2 (5 bases). The CDR3 has 14 amino acids. V lost 5 bases, J lost 0 bases, and 11 bases lay in between. Germline CDR1 SGHVS, CDR2 FNYEAQ. The CDR3, as DNA: TGTGCCAGCAGCCCCAGCGGAGCCTCCTACGAGCAGTACTTC. Its protein is CASSPSGASYEQYF.

The chain joins TRBV12-3 or TRBV12-4 to TRBJ2-3, with TRBD2 matching 10 bases. The CDR3 covers 15 residues. V lost 2 bases and J lost 5; bases outside the gene matches: 4. The CDR3 region is CASSLPSGGVDTQYF. The CDR3 DNA reads as TGTGCCAGCAGTTTACCTAGCGGGGGCGTAGATACGCAGTATTTT.

This clonotype has just a few counts. The V call is TRBV27, the J call TRBJ2-2; D possibly corresponds to TRBD2 (5 bases). The V gene's germline CDR1 is MNHEY and CDR2 SMNVEV (reference sequence). The CDR3 is 14 residues long. Trimming shortened V by 8 bases and J by 1 base, and 11 bases separated the two germline ends. CDR3 nucleotide sequence: TGTGCCAGCTATAAGGCGGGGAACACCGGGGAGCTGTTTTTT. Its translation is CASYKAGNTGELFF.

This clonotype has a count of ten or more. The chain combines TRBV12-3 or TRBV12-4 with TRBJ1-5; D unresolved. This CDR3 has 14 amino acids. V was shortened by 5 bases and J by 3 bases, with 11 bases between the two germline ends. In DNA form, the CDR3 reads TGTGCCAGCAGTCGACTGGGAGACAATCAGCCCCAGCATTTT. Amino acids: CASSRLGDNQPQHF.

The gene calls are TRBV29-1 and TRBJ2-1; D is perhaps TRBD1 (5 bases). The CDR3 has 13 residues. The germline V gene encodes CDR1 SQVTM and CDR2 ANQGSEA. With 4 bases removed from V and 4 bases from J, the gap between germline ends came to 11 bases. Here the CDR3 DNA reads TGCAGCGTTGTAAACAAGGGGTACAATGAGCAGTTCTTC. It is translated as CSVVNKGYNEQFF.

This clonotype showed up just a few times. This rearrangement joins TRBV27 to TRBJ1-2; D gene unclear. The V gene lost 7 bases and the J gene lost 8 bases, with 17 bases spanning the gap. The CDR3 consists of 13 residues. CDR1 MNHEY and CDR2 SMNVEV come from the germline V gene (reference sequence). The CDR3 DNA reads as TGTGCCAGCACCAATCCGGGCAGACGGGGCTACACCTTC. Protein sequence: CASTNPGRRGYTF.

This clonotype was seen repeatedly, ten times or more. This chain links TRBV7-6 with TRBJ1-2; the match to TRBD1 covers 8 bases. V shed 5 bases and J 5 bases; nucleotides not matched to a gene: 10. Germline V gene sequence: CDR1 SGHVS, CDR2 FNYEAQ. The CDR3 spans 15 residues. CDR3: CASSPETGEGYGYTF. The CDR3, as DNA: TGTGCCAGCAGCCCAGAGACAGGGGAAGGATATGGCTACACCTTC.

This clonotype has a handful of counts. CDR3 loop: CASSLQGGLPEAFF. CDR3 DNA sequence: TGTGCCAGCAGCCTACAGGGTGGGCTCCCTGAAGCTTTCTTT. The chain combines TRBV7-3 with TRBJ1-1; D is perhaps TRBD1 (6 bases). This CDR3 comprises 14 residues. The ends were cut back, 5 bases at V and 6 bases at J, with 16 bases in the middle. Germline assignment: CDR1 SGHTA and CDR2 FQGTGA.

Many counts were recorded for this clonotype. The chain has TRBV7-8 and TRBJ2-1; 8 positions agree with TRBD2. V was pared by 0 bases and J by 7 bases, with 8 bases of the junction left unmatched. Germline V gives CDR1 SGHVS, CDR2 FQNEAQ. The CDR3 is 16 residues long. The CDR3 loop reads CASSLATLAGGNEQFF. CDR3 nucleotides: TGTGCCAGCAGCTTAGCAACTCTAGCGGGCGGGAATGAGCAGTTCTTC.

The chain has TRBV7-6 and TRBJ2-1; the match to TRBD2 covers 8 bases. Losses at the gene ends were 5 bases for V and 0 bases for J; bases not matched to a gene: 6. Germline V gene data show CDR1 as SGHVS and CDR2 as FNYEAQ. The CDR3 has 16 amino acids. CDR3 in amino acids: CASSTPSGSSYNEQFF. The CDR3 DNA sequence: TGTGCCAGCAGCACCCCGAGCGGGAGCTCCTACAATGAGCAGTTCTTC.

At least ten counts were recorded for this clonotype. The chain is built from TRBV7-2 and TRBJ2-1; 8 bases align to TRBD2. The CDR3 consists of 16 residues. Looked up from germline, CDR1 is SGHTA and CDR2 is FQGNSA. The V gene end was trimmed by 0 bases and the J gene end by 2 bases; junction bases not matched to a gene: 3. The CDR3 sequence: CASSLATSGAYNEQFF. The DNA of the CDR3 is TGTGCCAGCAGCTTAGCAACTAGCGGAGCCTACAATGAGCAGTTCTTC.

This clonotype was seen only a few times. The chain couples TRBV7-2 to TRBJ2-7; no firm D call. The CDR3 is made up of 13 amino acids. Germline V gene lookup returns CDR1 SGHTA and CDR2 FQGNSA. V was cut by 2 bases and J by 7 bases, with 12 bases left in between. The CDR3 is CASSLTFGREQYV. CDR3 coding DNA: TGTGCCAGCAGCTTAACTTTCGGCCGGGAGCAGTACGTC.

This sequence joins TRBV6-1 and TRBJ1-5, with 8 bases lining up with TRBD1. The CDR3 extends over 19 amino acids. After removal of 2 bases from V and 2 bases from J, the junction contained 14 bases not matched to a gene. Germline V gene sequence: CDR1 MNHNS, CDR2 SASEGT. Written as DNA, the CDR3 is TGTGCCAGCAGTGAATACGGGACAGGAATTATAGAGGGCAATCAGCCCCAGCATTTT. Amino acid sequence: CASSEYGTGIIEGNQPQHF.

The V and J genes are TRBV4-1 and TRBJ2-1; 10 nucleotides agree with TRBD1. V was clipped by 6 bases and J by 8 bases; unmatched bases: 10. The CDR3 runs 15 residues. Germline CDR1 is MGHRA and CDR2 is YSYEKL. In DNA form, the CDR3 reads TGCGCCAGCAGTTTTAACGGACAGGGGGTCCATGAGCAGTTCTTC. This encodes CASSFNGQGVHEQFF.

V gene TRBV7-2 combines with J gene TRBJ2-7; D possibly corresponds to TRBD1 (6 bases). Per germline, CDR1 SGHTA and CDR2 FQGNSA. The CDR3 runs to 15 residues. The V end was cut by 5 bases, the J end by 0 bases, with 14 bases between. This CDR3 reads CASSPGQHASYEQYF. CDR3 sequence (DNA): TGTGCCAGCAGCCCCGGACAGCACGCCTCCTACGAGCAGTACTTC.

Ten or more counts support this clonotype. The chain uses TRBV12-3 or TRBV12-4 and TRBJ1-4; TRBD1 might be the D (5 bases). The CDR3 has 14 residues. Between the trimmed V and J ends, which lost 5 bases and 2 bases, there was a span of 9 bases. The CDR3 loop reads CASSTRGTNEKLFF. The CDR3 DNA reads TGTGCCAGCAGTACACGGGGGACTAATGAAAAACTGTTTTTT.

This clonotype was seen more than once but under ten times. The chain links TRBV11-2 to TRBJ1-2; possible D gene TRBD1, 5 bases. The CDR3 has 18 amino acids. Per germline, CDR1 SGHAT and CDR2 FQNNGV. The ends were cut back, 5 bases at V and 3 bases at J, with 25 bases in the middle. In DNA, the CDR3 is TGTGCCAGCAGCCCGTATTTTGGCGACAGCACGAAGGACTATGGCTACACCTTC. Its translation is CASSPYFGDSTKDYGYTF.

V usage is TRBV6-6 and J usage is TRBJ2-7; D is possibly TRBD1 (6 bases). Germline V gene sequence: CDR1 MNHNY, CDR2 SVGAGI (reference sequence). The CDR3 is made up of 14 amino acids. The ends were cut back, 5 bases at V and 2 bases at J, with 13 bases in the middle. The CDR3 DNA is TGTGCCAGCAGTGAGTACAGGGTCCCCTACGAGCAGTACTTC. Translated: CASSEYRVPYEQYF.